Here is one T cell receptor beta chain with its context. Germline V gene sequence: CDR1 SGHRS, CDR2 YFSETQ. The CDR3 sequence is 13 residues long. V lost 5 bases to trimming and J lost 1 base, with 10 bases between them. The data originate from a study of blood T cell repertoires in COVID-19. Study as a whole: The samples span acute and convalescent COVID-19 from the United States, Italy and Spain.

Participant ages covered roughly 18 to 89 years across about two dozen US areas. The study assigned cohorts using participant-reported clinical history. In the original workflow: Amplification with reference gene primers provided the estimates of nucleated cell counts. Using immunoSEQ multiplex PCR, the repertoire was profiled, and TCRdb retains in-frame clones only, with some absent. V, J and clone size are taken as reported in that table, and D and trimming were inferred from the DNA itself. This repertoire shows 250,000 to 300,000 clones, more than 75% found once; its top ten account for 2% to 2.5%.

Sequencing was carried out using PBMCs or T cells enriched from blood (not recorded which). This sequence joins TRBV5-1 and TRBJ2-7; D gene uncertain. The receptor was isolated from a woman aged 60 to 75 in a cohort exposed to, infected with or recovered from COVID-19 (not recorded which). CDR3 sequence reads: CASRATASYEQYF. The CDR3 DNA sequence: TGCGCCAGCAGGGCTACAGCTTCCTACGAGCAGTACTTC.